This T cell receptor beta chain was recovered during a study of cytomegalovirus exposure and HLA in healthy donors. The overall study: From donors who were HLA-typed, an early data release held around 80 million unique TCRs. The study, taken as a whole, reports: The authors assumed roughly uniform sequencing depth across donors for presence/absence analyses.

The study ran its PCR with 60 Vbeta and 13 Jbeta primers. This table comes from immunoSEQ multiplex PCR, and its TCRdb copy is limited to in-frame clones, with some not included. This table has approximately 86,000 clones, 70% to 85% appearing once. Concerning this clone: Its matching antigen is unknown.

CDR1 is SGHTA, CDR2 FQGNSA, per germline. The CDR3 sequence is 17 residues long. The ends lost 4 bases at V and 6 bases at J; junction bases unmatched: 14. The sequence came from a man aged 60 to 75 in good health and CMV-seronegative. What was sequenced was PBMCs. The chain couples TRBV7-2 to TRBJ1-2; TRBD1 matches 10 bases. Here the CDR3 reads CASSYSSTGTGEDGYTF. The CDR3 coding sequence is TGTGCCAGCAGCTACTCCTCCACGGGGACAGGGGAAGATGGCTACACCTTC.